This T cell receptor beta chain was observed in a study of shared clonotypes between healthy human individuals. Study information: A donor's plate count was three for CD4 naive and three for CD4 memory; CD8 naive had two and CD8 memory one.

Points on this clone: The antigen is undetermined.

The CDR3 has 14 amino acids. The V end was cut by 7 bases, the J end by 0 bases, with 12 bases between. Germline V gene lookup returns CDR1 MNHEY and CDR2 SVGAGI. Study-level results: Memory subsets had estimated richness that was generally smaller than that of naive subsets. It was only blood that was sampled, and tissue repertoires likely differ.

Only in-frame clones appear in the TCRdb table, and some are missing; sequencing was by immunoSEQ multiplex PCR. The repertoire holds 2.3 million or so clones, more than 85% seen once, with under 0.45% in the top ten. This rearrangement joins TRBV6-5 to TRBJ1-1; maybe TRBD1 (5 bases). The sample consisted of naive CD4+ T cells from PBMCs. Subset described: CD45RA+ positively selected. The receptor's source is a man younger than 35 in good health. Some clones in this sample may be carry-over from other donors' samples. The CDR3 region has the DNA TGTGCCAGCAAAGCCGACAGCTTGAACACTGAAGCTTTCTTT. Translated: CASKADSLNTEAFF.